A single sample gave rise to the 20 T cell receptor beta chains below, sequenced in a study of blood T cell repertoires in COVID-19. Data came from immunoSEQ multiplex PCR; TCRdb stores just in-frame clones and leaves some out. The sample includes a few hundred thousand clones, 85% seen only once; the top ten take around a sixth. Sample: PBMCs or T cells enriched from blood (not recorded which). These receptors came from a man aged 35 to 55 who had recovered from COVID-19.

This clone was seen once. V usage is TRBV4-1 and J usage is TRBJ1-4; no clear D. Germline V gene sequence: CDR1 MGHRA, CDR2 YSYEKL. CDR3 length: 14 amino acids. V was clipped by 6 bases and J by 4 bases, with 12 bases between them. The CDR3: CASREGFSNEKLFF. Here the CDR3 DNA reads TGCGCCAGCAGAGAGGGTTTTAGTAATGAAAAACTGTTTTTT.

This chain uses TRBV25-1 with TRBJ2-6, with 8 bases identical to TRBD1. The germline V gene encodes CDR1 MGHDK and CDR2 SYGVNS. This CDR3 has 17 residues. With V trimmed by 2 bases and J by 0 bases, 3 bases remained unmatched. CDR3 sequence (DNA): TGTGCCAGCAGTGAAAATGACAGGGGCTCTGGGGCCAACGTCCTGACTTTC. This encodes CASSENDRGSGANVLTF.

The rearrangement uses TRBV11-2 and TRBJ1-1; maybe TRBD1 (5 bases). Trimming left V 1 base short and J 1 base short, with 13 bases between. This CDR3 has 16 residues. Germline-derived CDR1 and CDR2 are SGHAT and FQNNGV. In nucleotides, the CDR3 is TGTGCCAGCAGCTTAGCGTTTTCCAGGGCGAACACTGAAGCTTTCTTT. Translating gives CASSLAFSRANTEAFF.

The chain has TRBV5-1 and TRBJ1-3, with TRBD1 identical over 7 bases. With V trimmed by 0 bases and J by 1 base, 4 bases remained unmatched. In germline, CDR1 is SGHRS, CDR2 YFSETQ. The CDR3 length is 16 residues. CDR3 in DNA: TGCGCCAGCAGCTTGGTGGGGGACAGTTCTGGAAACACCATATATTTT. Amino acids: CASSLVGDSSGNTIYF.

The chain has TRBV9 and TRBJ1-2; D uncertain. From germline, CDR1 is SGDLS and CDR2 YYNGEE. V dropped 0 bases and J dropped 8 bases, with 20 bases sitting between them. There are 16 residues in the CDR3. CDR3 sequence reads: CASSVGLSIDPRGYTF. The CDR3 DNA is TGTGCCAGCAGCGTAGGTTTGAGCATCGACCCGAGGGGCTACACCTTC.

V is TRBV4-1 and J is TRBJ2-1; maybe TRBD2 (6 bases). V was clipped by 4 bases and J by 11 bases, with 21 bases between them. CDR3 length: 15 amino acids. Germline V lookup: CDR1 MGHRA, CDR2 YSYEKL. In nucleotides, the CDR3 is TGCGCCAGCAGCCCAAGAGAGGCGGGGAACCCCCAGCAGTTCTTC. Residues: CASSPREAGNPQQFF.

The chain is built from TRBV2 and TRBJ2-5; 8 bases map to TRBD2. Germline-derived CDR1 and CDR2 are SNHLY and FYNNEI. The trim removed 8 bases at V and 2 bases at J, leaving 7 bases unmatched. The CDR3 consists of 14 residues. As DNA, the CDR3 is TGTGCCAGCGGGGCGATAGCGGGACAAGAGACCCAGTACTTC. It yields the protein CASGAIAGQETQYF.

The chain has TRBV19 and TRBJ1-1; 7 nucleotides line up with TRBD1. With V trimmed by 7 bases and J by 0 bases, 8 bases remained unmatched. The germline V gene encodes CDR1 LNHDA and CDR2 SQIVND (reference sequence). The CDR3 sequence is 15 residues long. The CDR3 nucleotides read TGTGCCAGTACCCAGGTGGACAGGATGAACACTGAAGCTTTCTTT. The encoded protein is CASTQVDRMNTEAFF.

The V and J genes are TRBV15 and TRBJ2-7; D possibly corresponds to TRBD2 (6 bases). The germline V gene encodes CDR1 LNHNV and CDR2 YYDKDF (reference sequence). This CDR3 contains 15 residues. The V gene lost 1 base and the J gene lost 2 bases, with 12 bases spanning the gap. The CDR3 coding sequence is TGTGCCACCAGCAGAGGAGGAGGGCAGACCTACGAGCAGTACTTC. As protein: CATSRGGGQTYEQYF. Drawing the rest from reference TRBV15 and TRBJ2-7, the complete variable domain is DAMVIQNPRYQVTQFGKPVTLSCSQTLNHNVMYWYQQKSSQAPKLLFHYYDKDFNNEADTPDNFQSRRPNTSFCFLDIRSPGLGDTAMYLCATSRGGGQTYEQYFGPGTRLTVT.

This clone was seen a single time. The chain employs TRBV6-5 and TRBJ1-6; tentatively, D is TRBD1 (5 bases). The CDR3 is made up of 13 amino acids. Trimming took 5 bases from V and 10 from J, leaving 12 bases between them. Germline CDR1 MNHEY, CDR2 SVGAGI. The CDR3 here is CASSRQILSPLHF. The DNA of the CDR3 is TGTGCCAGCAGTCGACAGATTCTCTCACCCCTCCACTTT.

The rearrangement joins TRBV28 to TRBJ2-1; tentative D call: TRBD2 (5 bases). With 6 bases removed from V and 9 bases from J, the gap between germline ends came to 18 bases. This CDR3 contains 14 residues. Germline V gives CDR1 MDHEN, CDR2 SYDVKM. CDR3 sequence reads: CASSLPPGFSEQFF. The CDR3, as DNA: TGTGCCAGCAGCTTGCCCCCGGGGTTTAGTGAGCAGTTCTTC.

This chain connects TRBV28 to TRBJ2-5, with a possible D match to TRBD2 (5 bases). The CDR3 is made up of 14 amino acids. Deletions cut 2 bases from V and 2 bases from J, with 9 bases between. CDR1 and CDR2 (germline): MDHEN, SYDVKM. The chain's CDR3 is CASSLRRGQETQYF. The CDR3 nucleotides read TGTGCCAGCAGTTTACGGCGAGGGCAAGAGACCCAGTACTTC.

The rearrangement links TRBV6-2 or TRBV6-3 to TRBJ1-2; D might be TRBD1 (5 bases). The V and J ends lost 6 bases and 5 bases respectively, with 10 bases between them. The CDR3 spans 12 residues. CDR1 and CDR2 (germline): MNHEY, SVGEGT. Here the CDR3 reads CASSEGDYGYTF. The CDR3 DNA reads TGTGCCAGCAGCGAAGGGGATTATGGCTACACCTTC.

This clone was counted a single time. V gene TRBV18 combines with J gene TRBJ2-5; D is possibly TRBD2 (7 bases). V gave up 3 bases and J gave up 4 bases, with 12 bases separating them. Germline-derived CDR1 and CDR2 are KGHSH and LQKENI. This CDR3 region has 14 residues. CDR3 residues: CASSPDRGAETQYF. CDR3 bases: TGTGCCAGCTCACCGGACCGGGGGGCAGAGACCCAGTACTTC.

This rearrangement joins TRBV25-1 to TRBJ1-2, with D maybe TRBD1 (6 bases). CDR1 and CDR2 (germline): MGHDK, SYGVNS. Deletions cut 6 bases from V and 3 bases from J, with 14 bases between. The CDR3 covers 14 residues. This CDR3 reads CASRAPGHHYGYTF. The CDR3 nucleotides read TGTGCCAGCAGGGCCCCGGGACACCACTATGGCTACACCTTC.

The chain links TRBV5-1 to TRBJ2-3, with 7 bases matching TRBD1. The CDR3 loop spans 13 amino acids. V was clipped by 3 bases and J by 4 bases; unmatched bases: 2. CDR1 is SGHRS, CDR2 YFSETQ, per germline. The CDR3 DNA follows: TGCGCCAGCAGCTCTCAGGGGGCAGATACGCAGTATTTT. Its protein product is CASSSQGADTQYF.

V gene TRBV7-9 combines with J gene TRBJ1-1, with TRBD1 matching over 9 bases. From germline, CDR1 is SEHNR and CDR2 FQNEAQ (reference sequence). The CDR3 length is 14 residues. V shed 6 bases, J shed 1 base, and the junction held 3 bases outside the gene matches. This chain's CDR3 is CASSQDRGNTEAFF. The DNA of the CDR3 is TGTGCCAGCAGTCAGGACAGGGGGAACACTGAAGCTTTCTTT.

This rearrangement joins TRBV4-1 to TRBJ1-5; no clear D gene. The V gene lost 1 base and the J gene lost 3 bases, with 10 bases spanning the gap. The germline CDR1 and CDR2 sequences are MGHRA and YSYEKL. The CDR3 runs to 15 residues. The CDR3 is CASSQVQVANQPQHF. The CDR3 DNA reads TGCGCCAGCAGCCAAGTTCAGGTGGCCAATCAGCCCCAGCATTTT.

The CDR3 loop reads CASNPSGRSETQYF. The CDR3 DNA is TGTGCCAGCAACCCTAGCGGGAGGAGCGAGACCCAGTACTTC. The rearrangement uses TRBV28 and TRBJ2-5; TRBD2 agrees at 11 bases. Germline CDR1 reads MDHEN; CDR2 reads SYDVKM. This CDR3 contains 14 residues. Losses at the gene ends were 7 bases for V and 5 bases for J; bases not matched to a gene: 6.

The DNA for the CDR3 is TGTGCTAGTGGTTTGGCATACGGAGAGACCCAGTACTTC. Translating it yields CASGLAYGETQYF. The rearrangement uses TRBV12-5 and TRBJ2-5; no firm D call. CDR3 length equals 13 residues. V was shortened by 1 base and J by 4 bases, with 7 bases between the two germline ends. Per germline, CDR1 LGHNT and CDR2 FRNRAP.